Listed below are T cell receptor beta chains from one sample, sequenced in a study of shared clonotypes between healthy human individuals. Using immunoSEQ multiplex PCR, the repertoire was profiled, and TCRdb retains in-frame clones only, with some absent. Of about half a million clones listed, 60% to 80% are singletons. Specimen: PBMCs. The source of these receptors is a woman between 35 and 50 years old in good health. Some clones in this sample may be carry-over from other donors' samples. The CDR3 runs from the conserved cysteine through the conserved F or W. Fields, in order: CDR3 DNA, CDR3 protein, J gene, D gene, clone size, V gene. The D gene is left open where the match is weak. Expanded clones are given a class, and other clones once, few, many or no size at all.

cdr3_nt: TGTGCCAGCAGCCAAGATGCGGCGTACGAGCAGTACTTC
cdr3_aa: CASSQDAAYEQYF
j_call: TRBJ2-7
d_call: NA
clone_size: NA
v_call: TRBV7-6

cdr3_nt: TGTGCCATCAGTGTAGGACAGGGGGCTGGCTATGGCTACACCTTC
cdr3_aa: CAISVGQGAGYGYTF
j_call: TRBJ1-2
d_call: TRBD1
clone_size: few
v_call: TRBV10-3

cdr3_nt: TGCGCCAGCAGCTTGGGACAGAGTTCAGATACGCAGTATTTT
cdr3_aa: CASSLGQSSDTQYF
j_call: TRBJ2-3
d_call: NA
clone_size: NA
v_call: TRBV5-1

cdr3_nt: TGTGCCAGCATCAGCCCGACTTCCCACGAGCAGTACTTC
cdr3_aa: CASISPTSHEQYF
j_call: TRBJ2-7
d_call: NA
clone_size: NA
v_call: TRBV6-5

cdr3_nt: TGTGCCAGCGCGACCCCGGGCAGGGCATTTGGCTACACCTTC
cdr3_aa: CASATPGRAFGYTF
j_call: TRBJ1-2
d_call: NA
clone_size: NA
v_call: TRBV28

cdr3_nt: TGTGCCACCGGGGGCACTTTGAACACTGAAGCTTTCTTT
cdr3_aa: CATGGTLNTEAFF
j_call: TRBJ1-1
d_call: NA
clone_size: NA
v_call: TRBV19

cdr3_nt: TGCGCCAGCAGCTTCCTCCCACCGGGGCCCCAGCATTTT
cdr3_aa: CASSFLPPGPQHF
j_call: TRBJ1-5
d_call: NA
clone_size: NA
v_call: TRBV5-1

cdr3_nt: TGTGCCAGCAGTACCCGACGGCGGGGGGACGGCTACACCTTC
cdr3_aa: CASSTRRRGDGYTF
j_call: TRBJ1-2
d_call: NA
clone_size: NA
v_call: TRBV6-5

cdr3_nt: TGTGCCAGCAGTTTAAAAGGGCGCCTCTACGAGCAGTACTTC
cdr3_aa: CASSLKGRLYEQYF
j_call: TRBJ2-7
d_call: NA
clone_size: NA
v_call: TRBV27

cdr3_nt: TGTGCCAGCTCACCATCTCCGGGACAGGGGTCTCTCACTGAAGCTTTCTTT
cdr3_aa: CASSPSPGQGSLTEAFF
j_call: TRBJ1-1
d_call: TRBD1
clone_size: NA
v_call: TRBV18

cdr3_nt: TGTGCCAGCAGTTTAGACAGGGGGCCTGGTAACACCATATATTTT
cdr3_aa: CASSLDRGPGNTIYF
j_call: TRBJ1-3
d_call: TRBD1
clone_size: NA
v_call: TRBV27

cdr3_nt: TGTGCCAGCACACAGGGCACTGAAGCTTTCTTT
cdr3_aa: CASTQGTEAFF
j_call: TRBJ1-1
d_call: NA
clone_size: few
v_call: TRBV6-1

cdr3_nt: TGTGCCAGCAGCTTAGATGGCTTCGAGCAGTACTTC
cdr3_aa: CASSLDGFEQYF
j_call: TRBJ2-7
d_call: NA
clone_size: NA
v_call: TRBV11-3

cdr3_nt: TGTGCCAGCAGTTTATACCCCCCGGACAGGGGAGCCGGGGAGCTGTTTTTT
cdr3_aa: CASSLYPPDRGAGELFF
j_call: TRBJ2-2
d_call: TRBD1
clone_size: NA
v_call: TRBV27

cdr3_nt: TGTGCCAGCAGTAACGGGGTACTCTCCTACGAGCAGTACTTC
cdr3_aa: CASSNGVLSYEQYF
j_call: TRBJ2-7
d_call: NA
clone_size: NA
v_call: TRBV5-4

cdr3_nt: TGTGCCAGCAGCCCGGGACGGAACTCCTACGAGCAGTACTTC
cdr3_aa: CASSPGRNSYEQYF
j_call: TRBJ2-7
d_call: NA
clone_size: NA
v_call: TRBV11-2

cdr3_nt: TGTGCCAGCAGTTTTGCCAATACCTATGGCTACACCTTC
cdr3_aa: CASSFANTYGYTF
j_call: TRBJ1-2
d_call: NA
clone_size: once
v_call: TRBV28

cdr3_nt: TGTGCCAGCAGCTTCCAAGACAGGCAGTACTTC
cdr3_aa: CASSFQDRQYF
j_call: TRBJ2-7
d_call: NA
clone_size: once
v_call: TRBV7-2

cdr3_nt: TGTGCCAGCAGCCCCGACAGTACCGGGGGTCAGCCCCAGCATTTT
cdr3_aa: CASSPDSTGGQPQHF
j_call: TRBJ1-5
d_call: NA
clone_size: NA
v_call: TRBV7-9

cdr3_nt: TGTGCCAGCAGCTTAGGTACAGCACACAATGAGCAGTTCTTC
cdr3_aa: CASSLGTAHNEQFF
j_call: TRBJ2-1
d_call: NA
clone_size: NA
v_call: TRBV7-2

cdr3_nt: TGCGCCAGCAGTGAGTCTCTAGCGGGAGGGAATGAGCAGTTCTTC
cdr3_aa: CASSESLAGGNEQFF
j_call: TRBJ2-1
d_call: TRBD2
clone_size: NA
v_call: TRBV10-2

cdr3_nt: TGTGCCACCAGCAGGTTCATGGGTGCTGGGGCCAACGTCCTGACTTTC
cdr3_aa: CATSRFMGAGANVLTF
j_call: TRBJ2-6
d_call: NA
clone_size: NA
v_call: TRBV15

cdr3_nt: TGTGCCGCTAAACTCACGGGGACTTTCTATGGCTACACCTTC
cdr3_aa: CAAKLTGTFYGYTF
j_call: TRBJ1-2
d_call: NA
clone_size: NA
v_call: TRBV28

cdr3_nt: TGTGCCTGGAGTAGGCCAAGGCAAGGCGGGGAGCTGTTTTTT
cdr3_aa: CAWSRPRQGGELFF
j_call: TRBJ2-2
d_call: NA
clone_size: NA
v_call: TRBV30

cdr3_nt: TGTGCCAGCAGCGTAGGGGGGGAAGGCTCCTACAATGAGCAGTTCTTC
cdr3_aa: CASSVGGEGSYNEQFF
j_call: TRBJ2-1
d_call: NA
clone_size: NA
v_call: TRBV9

cdr3_nt: TGTGCCAGCACTGGAGGGGGGGCGGTCTACTATGGCTACACCTTC
cdr3_aa: CASTGGGAVYYGYTF
j_call: TRBJ1-2
d_call: NA
clone_size: NA
v_call: TRBV5-6

cdr3_nt: TGTGCCAGCAGCTTGGGTGGGCTAGCGGGTTCTCAAGAGACCCAGTACTTC
cdr3_aa: CASSLGGLAGSQETQYF
j_call: TRBJ2-5
d_call: TRBD2
clone_size: NA
v_call: TRBV5-5

cdr3_nt: TGTGCCAGCAGCTTCCGACGAGGCACTGAAGCTTTCTTT
cdr3_aa: CASSFRRGTEAFF
j_call: TRBJ1-1
d_call: NA
clone_size: NA
v_call: TRBV7-2

cdr3_nt: TGTGCCAGCACCCCACTTGAGAACTTCCCAGATACGCAGTATTTT
cdr3_aa: CASTPLENFPDTQYF
j_call: TRBJ2-3
d_call: NA
clone_size: NA
v_call: TRBV7-2

cdr3_nt: TGTGCCAGCAGCTTAGATTTAGGTCCCGGGGAGCTGTTTTTT
cdr3_aa: CASSLDLGPGELFF
j_call: TRBJ2-2
d_call: NA
clone_size: NA
v_call: TRBV7-2

cdr3_nt: TGCGCCAGCAGCTTGGGGCTAGCAGAAAATGAGCAGTTCTTC
cdr3_aa: CASSLGLAENEQFF
j_call: TRBJ2-1
d_call: NA
clone_size: NA
v_call: TRBV5-1

cdr3_nt: TGTGCCAGTAGTTGGAGACCGAACTCCTACGAGCAGTACTTC
cdr3_aa: CASSWRPNSYEQYF
j_call: TRBJ2-7
d_call: NA
clone_size: once
v_call: TRBV19

cdr3_nt: TGTGCCAGCAGCCCCGGACTAGCGGGAAGAACAGATACGCAGTATTTT
cdr3_aa: CASSPGLAGRTDTQYF
j_call: TRBJ2-3
d_call: TRBD2
clone_size: NA
v_call: TRBV7-3

cdr3_nt: TGTGCCAGCAGCATTTCAGAGACCCAGTACTTC
cdr3_aa: CASSISETQYF
j_call: TRBJ2-5
d_call: NA
clone_size: NA
v_call: TRBV5-6

cdr3_nt: TGTGCTAGTGGTTTTAGGGGACTAGCGGGAGGCGGAACCGGGGAGCTGTTTTTT
cdr3_aa: CASGFRGLAGGGTGELFF
j_call: TRBJ2-2
d_call: TRBD2
clone_size: once
v_call: TRBV12-5

cdr3_nt: TGTGCCAGCAGTTTTGGGGTGGACGGGGAGCTGTTTTTT
cdr3_aa: CASSFGVDGELFF
j_call: TRBJ2-2
d_call: NA
clone_size: NA
v_call: TRBV28

cdr3_nt: TGTGCCAGCAGTTTAATGGCCAGGGGGAACACTGAAGCTTTCTTT
cdr3_aa: CASSLMARGNTEAFF
j_call: TRBJ1-1
d_call: NA
clone_size: NA
v_call: TRBV28

cdr3_nt: TGCGCCACCCCCGGGGGGTTCTTAAGGGCTCCACAATATGAGCAGTTCTTC
cdr3_aa: CATPGGFLRAPQYEQFF
j_call: TRBJ2-1
d_call: TRBD2
clone_size: NA
v_call: TRBV23-1

cdr3_nt: TGTGCCTGGAGTCCAACAGCGGCAACTAATGAAAAACTGTTTTTT
cdr3_aa: CAWSPTAATNEKLFF
j_call: TRBJ1-4
d_call: NA
clone_size: NA
v_call: TRBV30

cdr3_nt: TGTGCCAGCAGTTTTCGGGCAGGGAAGATTGAAGCTTTCTTT
cdr3_aa: CASSFRAGKIEAFF
j_call: TRBJ1-1
d_call: NA
clone_size: NA
v_call: TRBV28

cdr3_nt: TGCAGTGCCCCCAGGGGGTACGAGCAGTACTTC
cdr3_aa: CSAPRGYEQYF
j_call: TRBJ2-7
d_call: TRBD1
clone_size: NA
v_call: TRBV20-1

cdr3_nt: TGTGCCAGCAGTCCCTTCGTAAGGGGATACGATGAGCAGTTCTTC
cdr3_aa: CASSPFVRGYDEQFF
j_call: TRBJ2-1
d_call: NA
clone_size: few
v_call: TRBV9

cdr3_nt: TGTGCCAGCAGCGTAGATGGGAACACTGAAGCTTTCTTT
cdr3_aa: CASSVDGNTEAFF
j_call: TRBJ1-1
d_call: NA
clone_size: few
v_call: TRBV9

cdr3_nt: TGTGCCAGCAGCCTCGACAGGGGAATCTCCTACGAGCAGTACTTC
cdr3_aa: CASSLDRGISYEQYF
j_call: TRBJ2-7
d_call: TRBD1
clone_size: few
v_call: TRBV2

cdr3_nt: TGTGCCACCGCAAGGGGAGGGGGCAATCAGCCCCAGCATTTT
cdr3_aa: CATARGGGNQPQHF
j_call: TRBJ1-5
d_call: NA
clone_size: NA
v_call: TRBV28

cdr3_nt: TGTGCCAGCATGGGGGGCAACTCCTACGAGCAGTACTTC
cdr3_aa: CASMGGNSYEQYF
j_call: TRBJ2-7
d_call: NA
clone_size: NA
v_call: TRBV28

cdr3_nt: TGTGCCGCCACATACGAAACGGGGAACCAAGAGACCCAGTACTTC
cdr3_aa: CAATYETGNQETQYF
j_call: TRBJ2-5
d_call: NA
clone_size: once
v_call: TRBV7-9

cdr3_nt: TGTGCCACCAGACCCACTTCAGGGACAGGGGGAAACACTGAAGCTTTCTTT
cdr3_aa: CATRPTSGTGGNTEAFF
j_call: TRBJ1-1
d_call: TRBD1
clone_size: NA
v_call: TRBV19

cdr3_nt: TGCGCCAGCAGCTTGGGATTTGCGAACTCTGGAAACACCATATATTTT
cdr3_aa: CASSLGFANSGNTIYF
j_call: TRBJ1-3
d_call: NA
clone_size: few
v_call: TRBV5-1

cdr3_nt: TGTGCCAGTGCTAGGGGGGTAGGGGTTCAGACCTACAATGAGCAGTTCTTC
cdr3_aa: CASARGVGVQTYNEQFF
j_call: TRBJ2-1
d_call: NA
clone_size: NA
v_call: TRBV19

cdr3_nt: TGCGCCAGCAGCCAAGATAAACTGAACACTGAAGCTTTCTTT
cdr3_aa: CASSQDKLNTEAFF
j_call: TRBJ1-1
d_call: NA
clone_size: NA
v_call: TRBV4-1